Each of the 19 T cell receptor beta chains below was sequenced from the same sample in a study of beta chain features in type 1 diabetes. Notes on the study in general: Significant though moderate, a shortening of TCRB CDR3s appeared in all four CD4+ subsets of Type 1 diabetes patients.

For these receptors, no antigen is known. Sequencing targeted expressed TCRB transcripts, as all isolated RNA had been reverse transcribed. Clones were sequenced by immunoSEQ multiplex PCR, and TCRdb holds only the in-frame ones, with some missing. The sample contains hundreds of thousands of clones, over 10% of which appear only once. The material sequenced was naive CD4+ T cells from blood. Every receptor here comes from a woman aged 18-29 years with type 1 diabetes.

The chain employs TRBV5-1 and TRBJ1-1; D unresolved. The V gene's germline CDR1 is SGHRS and CDR2 YFSETQ. V was shortened by 0 bases and J by 3 bases, with 18 bases between the two germline ends. This CDR3 has 17 residues. Here the CDR3 DNA reads TGCGCCAGCAGCTTGGGAGGGTTGTCGGGGAGCCACACTGAAGCTTTCTTT. This sequence encodes CASSLGGLSGSHTEAFF.

The V and J genes are TRBV28 and TRBJ2-3, with D unresolved. V lost 6 bases, J lost 5 bases, and 12 bases lay in between. The CDR3 sequence is 13 residues long. Germline CDR1 and CDR2: MDHEN and SYDVKM. The CDR3 DNA reads TGTGCCAGCAGCCCCAGGCCCCGAGATACGCAGTATTTT. Translating it yields CASSPRPRDTQYF. The full variable domain, its missing parts supplied by reference TRBV28 and TRBJ2-3, is DVKVTQSSRYLVKRTGEKVFLECVQDMDHENMFWYRQDPGLGLRLIYFSYDVKMKEKGDIPEGYSVSREKKERFSLILESASTNQTSMYLCASSPRPRDTQYFGPGTRLTVL.

J is TRBJ2-1 and V is TRBV7-2, with TRBD2 identical over 13 bases. The V gene end was trimmed by 5 bases and the J gene end by 9 bases; junction bases not matched to a gene: 7. CDR1 is SGHTA and CDR2 is FQGNSA in the germline V gene. The CDR3 extends over 15 amino acids. DNA for the CDR3: TGTGCCAGCAGCGCCGGACTAGCGGGAGTCGGTGAGCAGTTCTTC. Translated: CASSAGLAGVGEQFF. Using reference TRBV7-2 and TRBJ2-1 for the parts outside the CDR3, the full variable domain is GAGVSQSPSNKVTEKGKDVELRCDPISGHTALYWYRQSLGQGLEFLIYFQGNSAPDKSGLPSDRFSAERTGGSVSTLTIQRTQQEDSAVYLCASSAGLAGVGEQFFGPGTRLTVL.

The table lists this clone with a few counts. The chain uses TRBV23-1 and TRBJ1-1; D uncertain. TRBV23-1 has ORF status, its function being uncertain. The V and J ends lost 7 bases and 7 bases respectively, with 16 bases between them. The CDR3 length is 13 residues. CDR3 protein: CASTTLGGGEAFF. For the CDR3, the DNA is TGCGCCAGCACAACCCTTGGCGGCGGTGAAGCTTTCTTT.

The chain joins TRBV7-8 to TRBJ1-5, with a weak D call TRBD1 (5 bases). Trimming shortened V by 7 bases and J by 0 bases, and 19 bases separated the two germline ends. The V gene's germline CDR1 is SGHVS and CDR2 FQNEAQ. This CDR3 has 17 amino acids. CDR3 bases: TGTGCCAGCACAAACCGGGGGACTTTACGTAGCAATCAGCCCCAGCATTTT. It specifies CASTNRGTLRSNQPQHF.

This clone was detected a few times. The chain recombines TRBV27 with TRBJ2-1, with D maybe TRBD2 (5 bases). Germline CDR1 reads MNHEY; CDR2 reads SMNVEV (reference sequence). Trimming shortened V by 2 bases and J by 12 bases, and 32 bases separated the two germline ends. The CDR3 runs to 19 residues. CDR3 DNA: TGTGCCAGCAGTTTACTGAGCGGAACACAATTGGGCTTATCGAGTTGGCAGTTCTTC. Protein: CASSLLSGTQLGLSSWQFF.

The chain recombines TRBV30 with TRBJ2-7, with D possibly matching TRBD2 (6 bases). Germline V gene sequence: CDR1 GTSNPN, CDR2 SVGIG (reference sequence). CDR3 length equals 12 residues. Trimming pared 5 bases from V and 2 bases from J, leaving 10 bases between. DNA of the CDR3: TGTGCCTGGGGGCCGGGGGCCTACGAGCAGTACTTC. It translates to CAWGPGAYEQYF.

The V and J genes are TRBV2 and TRBJ1-3; D uncertain. The V gene lost 4 bases and the J gene lost 5 bases, with 6 bases spanning the gap. CDR3 length: 12 amino acids. CDR1 SNHLY and CDR2 FYNNEI come from the germline V gene. The CDR3 coding sequence is TGTGCCAGCAGTGCTGAGAGAAACACCATATATTTT. Encoded protein: CASSAERNTIYF.

The chain combines TRBV19 with TRBJ2-1, with a possible D match to TRBD1 (6 bases). This CDR3 has 15 amino acids. V was cut by 5 bases and J by 6 bases, with 17 bases left in between. Germline assignment: CDR1 LNHDA and CDR2 SQIVND (reference sequence). CDR3 sequence reads: CASSPDPQGGNEQFF. The CDR3 DNA reads as TGTGCCAGTAGTCCCGACCCACAGGGCGGCAATGAGCAGTTCTTC.

The chain combines TRBV28 with TRBJ1-1; D is undetermined. Trimming took 10 bases from V and 0 from J, leaving 12 bases between them. The CDR3 contains 13 residues. Germline values: CDR1 MDHEN, CDR2 SYDVKM. The CDR3 is CATSNKVNTEAFF. In DNA, the CDR3 is TGTGCCACCTCTAATAAAGTGAACACTGAAGCTTTCTTT.

The chain couples TRBV7-2 to TRBJ1-5, with 7 bases that match TRBD1. CDR3 size: 14 residues. CDR1 SGHTA and CDR2 FQGNSA come from the germline V gene. With 5 bases clipped from V and 6 bases from J, the junction kept 7 bases outside the gene matches. CDR3 sequence reads: CASSQNRDSQPQHF. CDR3 coding DNA: TGTGCCAGCAGCCAAAACAGGGACAGTCAGCCCCAGCATTTT.

The V gene is TRBV25-1, the J gene TRBJ2-1; 8 positions match TRBD2. The CDR3 is made up of 16 amino acids. Germline V gene data show CDR1 as MGHDK and CDR2 as SYGVNS. V was pared by 5 bases and J by 7 bases, with 13 bases of the junction left unmatched. This chain's CDR3 is CASSTQPGLVLNEQFF. CDR3 nucleotides: TGTGCCAGCAGTACGCAACCGGGACTAGTCTTAAATGAGCAGTTCTTC.

The genes are TRBV5-1 and TRBJ1-2; no clear D gene. The length of the CDR3 is 12 residues. The germline gives CDR1 SGHRS, CDR2 YFSETQ. The V and J ends lost 3 bases and 5 bases respectively, with 8 bases between them. This chain's CDR3 is CASSYTAYGYTF. The CDR3, as DNA: TGCGCCAGCAGCTACACAGCTTATGGCTACACCTTC.

The J gene is TRBJ1-5, the V gene TRBV4-3, with D perhaps TRBD1 (5 bases). The CDR3 runs 15 residues. V lost 0 bases and J 6 bases, leaving 12 bases between the germline ends. CDR1 and CDR2 (germline): LGHNA, YSLEER. Here the CDR3 DNA reads TGCGCCAGCAGCCAAGATCCGGGGGGAACTCAGCCCCAGCATTTT. Translation gives CASSQDPGGTQPQHF.

The chain recombines TRBV5-4 with TRBJ2-1, with 12 bases matching TRBD1. V lost 3 bases and J lost 6; bases outside the gene matches: 7. CDR1 is SGHNT, CDR2 YYREEE, per germline (reference sequence). The CDR3 runs 16 residues. Here the CDR3 DNA reads TGTGCCAGCAGCTGGGGACAGGGGGCGAGCCCCAATGAGCAGTTCTTC. Protein sequence: CASSWGQGASPNEQFF.

This chain connects TRBV5-6 to TRBJ2-4; 8 positions match TRBD1. CDR1 and CDR2 from the germline V gene are SGHDT and YYEEEE. V lost 0 bases and J lost 0; bases outside the gene matches: 8. This CDR3 region has 18 residues. DNA of the CDR3: TGTGCCAGCAGCTTGGGCGGGACAGGTGCTCTAGCCAAAAACATTCAGTACTTC. It is translated as CASSLGGTGALAKNIQYF.

V is TRBV20-1 and J is TRBJ1-4; no firm D call. This CDR3 is 11 amino acids long. Trimming removed 7 bases at V and 8 bases at J, with 11 bases between. Germline lookup yields CDR1 DFQATT and CDR2 SNEGSKA (reference sequence). CDR3 amino acids: CSVASEEKLFF. DNA for the CDR3: TGCAGTGTCGCATCAGAAGAAAAACTGTTTTTT.

This clone was observed a few times. The chain uses TRBV29-1 and TRBJ2-1; D is possibly TRBD2 (5 bases). Trimming took off 8 bases at V and 7 bases at J, with 15 bases between the two ends. There are 12 residues in the CDR3. CDR1 SQVTM and CDR2 ANQGSEA come from the germline V gene. CDR3 nucleotide sequence: TGCAGCACCGTGAGGGCTGGTAATGAGCAGTTCTTC. It is translated as CSTVRAGNEQFF.

The chain recombines TRBV7-9 with TRBJ2-7; the match to TRBD2 covers 9 bases. The CDR3 is 15 amino acids. V lost 3 bases to trimming and J lost 5 bases; unmatched junction nucleotides: 8. Per the germline V gene, CDR1 is SEHNR and CDR2 is FQNEAQ (reference sequence). The CDR3 loop is CASSLGGGRADEQYF. Here the CDR3 DNA reads TGTGCCAGCAGCTTGGGAGGCGGGAGGGCCGACGAGCAGTACTTC. Full variable domain (missing parts from reference TRBV7-9 and TRBJ2-7): DTGVSQNPRHKITKRGQNVTFRCDPISEHNRLYWYRQTLGQGPEFLTYFQNEAQLEKSRLLSDRFSAERPKGSFSTLEIQRTEQGDSAMYLCASSLGGGRADEQYFGPGTRLTVT.